The following is a T cell receptor beta chain sequence with its context. The antigen is unknown. CD45RO negativity and positive selection for CCR7 defined naive CD8 cells, a population that excluded terminally differentiated effector memory CD45RA+ cells. The sample originates from a study of shared clonotypes between healthy human individuals. Germline V lookup: CDR1 SNHLY, CDR2 FYNNEI. The CDR3 loop spans 13 amino acids. The germline V and J ends were trimmed by 3 bases and 4 bases, with 9 bases remaining between them. Sequencing used immunoSEQ multiplex PCR; TCRdb keeps in-frame clones, though not all of them. The sample carries roughly 2,000,000 clones, 85% to 95% recorded once. Study results and caveats: The small donor group covered limited genetic and exposure diversity. Naive subsets generally had larger estimated richness than memory subsets.

The TCR comes from a man aged 18 to 35 in good health. Some clones in this sample may be carry-over from other donors' samples. Specimen: naive CD8+ T cells from PBMCs. This rearrangement joins TRBV2 to TRBJ1-2, with a possible D match to TRBD1 (6 bases). The CDR3 region is CASSDGQLYGYTF. CDR3 nucleotides: TGTGCCAGCAGTGATGGACAGCTCTATGGCTACACCTTC.